These 4 T cell receptor beta chains share one sample of origin, sequenced in a study of blood T cell repertoires in COVID-19. This table comes from immunoSEQ multiplex PCR, and its TCRdb copy is limited to in-frame clones, with some not included. The sample contains more than 200,000 clones, approximately 82% of which appear only once. Material: peripheral blood. The receptors originated from a middle-aged man with active or convalescent COVID-19.

Comment on this clone: The identical CDR3 is also encoded by other nucleotide sequences in the sample. The gene calls are TRBV4-2 and TRBJ1-1, with 7 bases that match TRBD1. Trimming removed 0 bases from V and 5 bases from J; junction bases left unmatched: 3. This CDR3 is 14 amino acids long. Germline V gives CDR1 LGHNA, CDR2 YNFKEQ. Here the CDR3 reads CASSQEPGGTEAFF. The DNA for the CDR3 is TGTGCCAGCAGCCAAGAGCCAGGGGGGACTGAAGCTTTCTTT.

This rearrangement joins TRBV6-2 or TRBV6-3 to TRBJ2-2, with 7 bases fitting TRBD2. CDR1 is MNHEY, CDR2 SVGEGT, per germline. V lost 6 bases and J lost 5; bases outside the gene matches: 21. The CDR3 contains 19 residues. The CDR3 is CASSGWSLSGTISTGELFF. The CDR3, as DNA: TGTGCCAGCAGCGGGTGGTCCCTGTCCGGGACTATAAGTACCGGGGAGCTGTTTTTT.

This clone has only a few counts. The V call is TRBV7-9, the J call TRBJ1-2, with 8 bases identical to TRBD1. This CDR3 is built from 13 residues. Germline-derived CDR1 and CDR2 are SEHNR and FQNEAQ (reference sequence). Trimming at V came to 4 bases and at J to 5 bases, leaving 3 bases not matched to a gene. The CDR3: CASSSRTGYGYTF. The CDR3 DNA follows: TGTGCCAGCAGCTCCCGGACAGGGTATGGCTACACCTTC.

V usage is TRBV2 and J usage is TRBJ1-5, with TRBD1 identical over 7 bases. V lost 5 bases to trimming and J lost 5 bases; unmatched junction nucleotides: 0. This CDR3 contains 12 residues. Germline CDR1 and CDR2: SNHLY and FYNNEI. CDR3 sequence reads: CASSTGDQPQHF. The CDR3 DNA reads TGTGCCAGCAGTACAGGGGATCAGCCCCAGCATTTT.